These 25 T cell receptor beta chains were sequenced from one sample in a study of blood T cell repertoires in COVID-19. Sequenced by immunoSEQ multiplex PCR; TCRdb stores in-frame clones only, minus some. The table shows 50,000 to 65,000 clones, with 80% to 90% occurring only once. Sequencing was done on a sample of peripheral blood. The receptors originated from a woman aged 55-75 years with acute or convalescent COVID-19.

This clone turned up a few times. The chain uses TRBV27 and TRBJ2-2; D is possibly TRBD2 (6 bases). The length of the CDR3 is 13 residues. The germline V gene encodes CDR1 MNHEY and CDR2 SMNVEV (reference sequence). V lost 7 bases to trimming and J lost 4 bases, with 10 bases between them. For the CDR3, the DNA is TGTGCCAGCAACCGGGGAGGCACCGGGGAGCTGTTTTTT. This gives the protein CASNRGGTGELFF.

The chain joins TRBV4-1 to TRBJ2-1, with D tentatively TRBD2 (6 bases). Trimming shortened V by 0 bases and J by 9 bases, and 12 bases separated the two germline ends. The V gene's germline CDR1 is MGHRA and CDR2 YSYEKL. This CDR3 comprises 14 residues. CDR3 sequence reads: CASSQDPLAGEQFF. As DNA, the CDR3 is TGCGCCAGCAGCCAAGATCCACTAGCAGGTGAGCAGTTCTTC.

The rearrangement uses TRBV27 and TRBJ2-5; 9 positions agree with TRBD1. CDR1 and CDR2 from the germline V gene are MNHEY and SMNVEV (reference sequence). Germline trimming cut 0 bases from V and 4 bases from J; bases unmatched to any gene: 3. This CDR3 is built from 15 residues. Here the CDR3 reads CASSLSGTGPETQYF. The CDR3 DNA reads TGTGCCAGCAGTTTATCAGGGACAGGGCCAGAGACCCAGTACTTC.

This clone turned up a few times. The chain has TRBV5-6 and TRBJ2-7, with 7 bases matching TRBD2. Germline assignment: CDR1 SGHDT and CDR2 YYEEEE. The CDR3 consists of 14 residues. The ends lost 4 bases at V and 2 bases at J; junction bases unmatched: 6. The CDR3 loop is CASSIEGTTYEQYF. CDR3 in DNA: TGTGCCAGCAGCATCGAAGGGACTACCTACGAGCAGTACTTC.

The chain employs TRBV28 and TRBJ1-1, with TRBD1 matching over 9 bases. CDR1 and CDR2 from the germline V gene are MDHEN and SYDVKM. V lost 8 bases and J lost 0; bases outside the gene matches: 4. This CDR3 has 14 amino acids. CDR3 sequence (DNA): TGTGCCAGCGGAACAGGGGGCTTGAACACTGAAGCTTTCTTT. This gives the protein CASGTGGLNTEAFF.

The rearrangement joins TRBV11-1 to TRBJ1-4, with D perhaps matching TRBD1 (5 bases). The germline V and J ends were trimmed by 5 bases and 0 bases, with 10 bases remaining between them. Germline V lookup: CDR1 SGHAT, CDR2 FQDESV (reference sequence). The CDR3 has 15 amino acids. The CDR3 region has the DNA TGTGCCAGCAGCCGGGGGTCCGCAACTAATGAAAAACTGTTTTTT. This encodes CASSRGSATNEKLFF.

This chain connects TRBV5-6 to TRBJ2-7; a weak D match, TRBD1 (5 bases). The V gene lost 2 bases and the J gene lost 2 bases, with 14 bases spanning the gap. CDR1 and CDR2 from the germline V gene are SGHDT and YYEEEE. The CDR3 is 15 amino acids. CDR3 sequence reads: CASSFQGFFAYEQYF. CDR3 bases: TGTGCCAGCAGCTTCCAGGGCTTTTTTGCCTACGAGCAGTACTTC.

This clone has only one observation. The V and J genes are TRBV5-4 and TRBJ1-1, with D possibly being TRBD1 (5 bases). The length of the CDR3 is 14 residues. V lost 7 bases to trimming and J lost 2 bases, with 15 bases between them. The germline V gene encodes CDR1 SGHNT and CDR2 YYREEE (reference sequence). The CDR3 region has the DNA TGTGCCAGCCTCATGGAGGGGCTTAACACTGAAGCTTTCTTT. It encodes CASLMEGLNTEAFF.

With respect to this clone: Other DNA variants within this sample encode the same CDR3. The CDR3 spells CASSEGQGRSYNSPLHF. For the CDR3, the DNA is TGTGCCAGCAGTGAGGGACAGGGGAGGTCCTATAATTCACCCCTCCACTTT. V is TRBV6-1 and J is TRBJ1-6; 10 nucleotides align to TRBD1. V shed 3 bases, J shed 1 base, and the junction held 3 bases outside the gene matches. Germline V gene data show CDR1 as MNHNS and CDR2 as SASEGT. The CDR3 loop spans 17 amino acids.

The genes are TRBV2 and TRBJ1-5; D not certain. Germline loops: CDR1 SNHLY, CDR2 FYNNEI. This CDR3 has 13 amino acids. Trimming removed 6 bases from V and 1 base from J, with 7 bases in between. The chain's CDR3 is CASREQSNQPQHF. DNA of the CDR3: TGTGCCAGCAGGGAACAGAGCAATCAGCCCCAGCATTTT.

In its sample, this clone was seen a few times. This chain joins TRBV29-1 and TRBJ2-7; maybe TRBD1 (5 bases). Looked up from germline, CDR1 is SQVTM and CDR2 is ANQGSEA. The CDR3 is 13 amino acids. Trimming left V 7 bases short and J 2 bases short, with 15 bases between. This chain's CDR3 is CSAEQDNTYEQYF. CDR3 bases: TGCAGCGCTGAGCAGGACAATACCTACGAGCAGTACTTC.

The chain joins TRBV10-3 to TRBJ1-6; D is uncertain. Germline assignment: CDR1 ENHRY and CDR2 SYGVKD. This CDR3 has 16 residues. V lost 0 bases, J lost 6 bases, and 12 bases lay in between. The DNA of the CDR3 is TGTGCCATCAGTGAGTCGCAGGAGGGCGGTAATTCACCCCTCCACTTT. The encoded protein is CAISESQEGGNSPLHF.

The chain uses TRBV19 and TRBJ2-7; 7 bases map to TRBD1. Germline V gene data show CDR1 as LNHDA and CDR2 as SQIVND (reference sequence). With 5 bases clipped from V and 3 bases from J, the junction kept 13 bases outside the gene matches. The CDR3 spans 16 residues. CDR3 sequence reads: CASSWDSSAGIYEQYF. CDR3 DNA: TGTGCCAGTAGTTGGGACAGCTCCGCCGGGATCTACGAGCAGTACTTC.

CDR3 nucleotide sequence: TGCGCCAGCAGTTCCAACGGACAGGGAAACACCGGGGAGCTGTTTTTT. Amino acid sequence: CASSSNGQGNTGELFF. V usage is TRBV5-1 and J usage is TRBJ2-2; the match to TRBD1 covers 8 bases. V lost 5 bases and J lost 2; bases outside the gene matches: 8. This CDR3 is 16 amino acids long. Germline V gene lookup returns CDR1 SGHRS and CDR2 YFSETQ.

The chain links TRBV21-1 to TRBJ1-2; no check of the table's D call, TRBD1, against the DNA was made. TRBV21-1 is a listed pseudogene. This CDR3 has 15 residues. As DNA, the CDR3 is TGTGCCAGCAGCAAAGGCCCCGGGACAGGGAAGGGCAACACCTTC. Its translation: CASSKGPGTGKGNTF.

The V gene is TRBV5-1, the J gene TRBJ1-6; 7 nucleotides agree with TRBD1. The CDR3 covers 14 residues. Germline V gene data show CDR1 as SGHRS and CDR2 as YFSETQ. V shed 0 bases, J shed 7 bases, and the junction held 1 base outside the gene matches. The CDR3 reads CASSLAGGNSPLHF. The CDR3 DNA is TGCGCCAGCAGCTTGGCAGGGGGGAATTCACCCCTCCACTTT.

This clone came up a few times. This chain links TRBV2 with TRBJ1-2, with D maybe TRBD1 (6 bases). Trimming stripped 6 bases from V and 7 bases from J, with 15 bases between. CDR3 length equals 13 residues. Germline-derived CDR1 and CDR2 are SNHLY and FYNNEI. CDR3 sequence: CASSRGRGSGYTF. The CDR3 nucleotides are TGTGCCAGCAGCCGCGGCAGGGGCAGTGGCTACACCTTC.

The V and J genes are TRBV5-4 and TRBJ1-1, with D perhaps matching TRBD1 (6 bases). CDR1 SGHNT and CDR2 YYREEE come from the germline V gene (reference sequence). Trimming removed 4 bases at V and 5 bases at J, with 18 bases between. CDR3 length: 15 amino acids. CDR3 in amino acids: CASSENQGFETEAFF. DNA of the CDR3: TGTGCCAGCAGCGAAAACCAGGGGTTCGAGACTGAAGCTTTCTTT.

This chain links TRBV29-1 with TRBJ2-7, with 13 bases lining up with TRBD2. Germline trimming cut 4 bases from V and 5 bases from J; bases unmatched to any gene: 5. Germline V gene sequence: CDR1 SQVTM, CDR2 ANQGSEA. The CDR3 runs 14 residues. The CDR3 loop reads CSVGRTSGGNEQYF. The CDR3 coding sequence is TGCAGCGTTGGGAGGACTAGCGGGGGAAACGAGCAGTACTTC.

Only a few counts were recorded for this clone. This sequence joins TRBV2 and TRBJ1-6; no reliable D call. Germline CDR1 SNHLY, CDR2 FYNNEI. The CDR3 is made up of 14 amino acids. Trimming took 4 bases from V and 7 from J, leaving 11 bases between them. Here the CDR3 reads CASSVHTGNSPLHF. The DNA of the CDR3 is TGTGCCAGCAGTGTACACACGGGGAATTCACCCCTCCACTTT.

The genes are TRBV9 and TRBJ1-1; no firm D call. Germline CDR1 reads SGDLS; CDR2 reads YYNGEE. This CDR3 has 12 amino acids. V lost 4 bases and J lost 6, with 10 bases in between. Written as DNA, the CDR3 is TGTGCCAGCAGCTCCCGGGATTCTGAAGCTTTCTTT. The encoded protein is CASSSRDSEAFF.

In its sample, this clone was seen a few times. The same CDR3 also results from other DNA sequences found in this sample. The genes are TRBV4-1 and TRBJ2-4; TRBD2 aligns across 12 bases. CDR3 length: 18 amino acids. V lost 1 base and J lost 0; bases outside the gene matches: 4. The germline gives CDR1 MGHRA, CDR2 YSYEKL. The CDR3, as DNA: TGCGCCAGCAGCCAAGGGCTAGCGGGGGGGCTAGCCAAAAACATTCAGTACTTC. Its protein product is CASSQGLAGGLAKNIQYF.

The rearrangement joins TRBV19 to TRBJ2-7, with TRBD2 as a possible D gene (5 bases). Germline CDR1 LNHDA, CDR2 SQIVND (reference sequence). V lost 1 base to trimming and J lost 5 bases, with 9 bases between them. This CDR3 spans 13 amino acids. In DNA, the CDR3 is TGTGCCAGTAGTATAGGGAAGGGAGACGAGCAGTACTTC. Amino acids: CASSIGKGDEQYF. The variable domain in full, completed from reference TRBV19 and TRBJ2-7, reads DGGITQSPKYLFRKEGQNVTLSCEQNLNHDAMYWYRQDPGQGLRLIYYSQIVNDFQKGDIAEGYSVSREKKESFPLTVTSAQKNPTAFYLCASSIGKGDEQYFGPGTRLTVT.

The V call is TRBV6-5, the J call TRBJ1-2, with 9 bases aligning to TRBD1. Germline CDR1 reads MNHEY; CDR2 reads SVGAGI. V was pared by 7 bases and J by 5 bases, with 8 bases of the junction left unmatched. The CDR3 is 14 amino acids. The DNA of the CDR3 is TGTGCCAGCAACCAACAGGGGGCGAGGTATGGCTACACCTTC. Residues: CASNQQGARYGYTF.

This rearrangement joins TRBV10-3 to TRBJ2-1; 9 nucleotides line up with TRBD1. Trimming at V came to 4 bases and at J to 6 bases, leaving 7 bases not matched to a gene. The CDR3 is 15 amino acids. Germline assignment: CDR1 ENHRY and CDR2 SYGVKD. As DNA, the CDR3 is TGTGCCATCAGTGGCCGGGACAGGGCCAGCAATGAGCAGTTCTTC. It specifies CAISGRDRASNEQFF.